The 24 T cell receptor beta chains below come from one sample, sequenced in a study of metastatic and nonmetastatic thyroid tumors. Patients were all untreated before their thyroid surgery. TCRdb reprocessed the PCR reads via MiXCR. The table shows tens of thousands of clones, with around 25% occurring only once. The sample comprised blood. These receptors came from a male donor with papillary thyroid cancer or a benign thyroid nodule (not recorded which). Some clones in this sample may be carry-over from other donors' samples.

This clone was seen at least ten times. The chain is built from TRBV6-1 and TRBJ2-3; D remains unclear. The CDR3 sequence is 13 residues long. The germline CDR1 and CDR2 sequences are MNHNS and SASEGT. Trimming left V 8 bases short and J 2 bases short, with 11 bases between. The CDR3 DNA reads as TGTGCCAGCTCCTTAGAGTACACAGATACGCAGTATTTT. Its protein is CASSLEYTDTQYF.

This clone was seen ten or more times. This chain joins TRBV11-2 and TRBJ1-2, with D maybe TRBD1 (5 bases). The CDR3 has 16 amino acids. CDR1 and CDR2 from the germline V gene are SGHAT and FQNNGV. The germline V and J ends were trimmed by 1 base and 6 bases, with 18 bases remaining between them. The CDR3 nucleotides are TGTGCCAGCAGCTTAGGGGGGGGGAGATATTTTAATGGCTACACCTTC. Its protein product is CASSLGGGRYFNGYTF.

This clone was seen only a few times. The sample holds other DNA sequences that translate to the same CDR3. The rearrangement links TRBV6-1 to TRBJ2-2; TRBD1 or TRBD2 may be the D gene (5 bases each). This CDR3 is built from 16 residues. From germline, CDR1 is MNHNS and CDR2 SASEGT. The V gene lost 6 bases and the J gene lost 1 base, with 15 bases spanning the gap. The CDR3 DNA sequence: TGTGCCAGCAGCCGCAGTGGGACCCTGAACACCGGGGAGCTGTTTTTT. Amino acid sequence: CASSRSGTLNTGELFF.

This clone was counted between two and nine times. The J gene is TRBJ2-7, the V gene TRBV28; 9 bases match TRBD1. The length of the CDR3 is 15 residues. Germline lookup yields CDR1 MDHEN and CDR2 SYDVKM. Trimming cost V 4 bases and J 2 bases; bases outside gene matches: 6. As DNA, the CDR3 is TGTGCCAGCAGTTATGGACAGGGGATAACCTACGAGCAGTACTTC. Its translation is CASSYGQGITYEQYF.

Written as DNA, the CDR3 is TGTGCCAGCAGCTTATTGGGGACCTTGAACACTGAAGCTTTCTTT. It translates to CASSLLGTLNTEAFF. The genes are TRBV11-3 and TRBJ1-1; TRBD1 is a possible D gene (5 bases). Germline V CDR1 and CDR2: SGHNT, YENEEA. There are 15 residues in the CDR3. V lost 2 bases, J lost 0 bases, and 10 bases lay in between.

This clone was recorded many times. V usage is TRBV11-1 and J usage is TRBJ2-2; possible D gene TRBD1, 5 bases. Trimming left V 4 bases short and J 0 bases short, with 15 bases between. This CDR3 region has 17 residues. CDR1 and CDR2 from the germline V gene are SGHAT and FQDESV (reference sequence). The CDR3 protein is CASSSLRGLANTGELFF. In nucleotides, the CDR3 is TGTGCCAGCAGCTCACTAAGGGGCCTCGCGAACACCGGGGAGCTGTTTTTT.

This clone was observed a few times. This chain links TRBV27 with TRBJ2-1, with D possibly being TRBD2 (5 bases). V dropped 5 bases and J dropped 4 bases, with 12 bases sitting between them. From germline, CDR1 is MNHEY and CDR2 SMNVEV (reference sequence). The CDR3 runs 14 residues. CDR3 in amino acids: CASSEPGEYNEQFF. CDR3 sequence (DNA): TGTGCCAGCAGTGAGCCCGGGGAGTACAATGAGCAGTTCTTC.

V is TRBV28 and J is TRBJ2-7, with TRBD2 matching 13 bases. This CDR3 is built from 14 residues. V gave up 10 bases and J gave up 6 bases; unmatched junction bases: 9. CDR1 and CDR2 from the germline V gene are MDHEN and SYDVKM. CDR3 amino acids: CATQGLAGTVEQYF. CDR3 coding DNA: TGTGCCACGCAGGGACTAGCGGGAACCGTCGAGCAGTACTTC.

Many counts were recorded for this clone. The J gene is TRBJ2-2, the V gene TRBV2; 12 bases fit TRBD2. Looked up from germline, CDR1 is SNHLY and CDR2 is FYNNEI. With V trimmed by 7 bases and J by 2 bases, 2 bases remained unmatched. The CDR3 is 15 amino acids. The CDR3 here is CASTSGRGNTGELFF. The CDR3 region has the DNA TGTGCCAGCACTAGCGGGAGGGGTAACACCGGGGAGCTGTTTTTT.

The chain employs TRBV18 and TRBJ1-1; D not resolved. This CDR3 has 14 residues. Looked up from germline, CDR1 is KGHSH and CDR2 is LQKENI. Trimming took off 2 bases at V and 4 bases at J, with 11 bases between the two ends. DNA for the CDR3: TGTGCCAGCTCACCAGCCCTTGGAGGCACTGAAGCTTTCTTT. Translating it yields CASSPALGGTEAFF.

This clone was detected ten times or more. The chain combines TRBV9 with TRBJ2-7, with TRBD2 identical over 7 bases. The V gene's germline CDR1 is SGDLS and CDR2 YYNGEE. V lost 1 base, J lost 2 bases, and 18 bases stayed unmatched. The CDR3 loop spans 19 amino acids. CDR3 nucleotides: TGTGCCAGCAGCGTATTTCAACCGTGGAGAGGGAGGGCCCCCTACGAGCAGTACTTC. It yields the protein CASSVFQPWRGRAPYEQYF.

The chain has TRBV20-1 and TRBJ2-2; D might be TRBD1 (6 bases). Trimming pared 5 bases from V and 1 base from J, leaving 11 bases between. Germline CDR1 and CDR2: DFQATT and SNEGSKA (reference sequence). This CDR3 is built from 14 residues. CDR3 nucleotides: TGCAGTGCTTCCGGACAGAGGAACACCGGGGAGCTGTTTTTT. Translated, it gives CSASGQRNTGELFF.

This chain connects TRBV6-2 or TRBV6-3 to TRBJ2-1; D unresolved. Looked up from germline, CDR1 is MNHEY and CDR2 is SVGEGT. CDR3 length: 13 residues. Trimming pared 0 bases from V and 4 bases from J, leaving 4 bases between. This chain's CDR3 is CASSYSGYNEQFF. DNA for the CDR3: TGTGCCAGCAGTTACTCAGGGTACAATGAGCAGTTCTTC.

The rearrangement uses TRBV20-1 and TRBJ2-1, with D possibly matching TRBD1 (6 bases). The germline V and J ends were trimmed by 6 bases and 6 bases, with 27 bases remaining between them. CDR1 is DFQATT, CDR2 SNEGSKA, per germline (reference sequence). The CDR3 spans 17 residues. The CDR3 bases are TGCAGTGCCCCTCGTCGTCGCGGTACAGGGTCGGGCAATGAGCAGTTCTTC. Translation gives CSAPRRRGTGSGNEQFF.

The J gene is TRBJ1-2, the V gene TRBV6-1; D call uncertain. The CDR3 is 11 residues long. From germline, CDR1 is MNHNS and CDR2 SASEGT. CDR3 protein: CGSSERNGYTF. The CDR3 DNA reads TGTGGGAGCAGTGAACGCAATGGCTACACCTTC.

In this sample, this clone turned up many times. The CDR3 is CASSREPTSAKYEQYF. The CDR3 bases are TGTGCCAGCTCACGTGAACCAACTAGCGCGAAATACGAGCAGTACTTC. This sequence joins TRBV18 and TRBJ2-7; 7 positions match TRBD2. Germline CDR1 reads KGHSH; CDR2 reads LQKENI. CDR3 size: 16 residues. J lost 4 bases, V lost 4 bases, and 13 bases had no gene match.

This clone was counted ten times or more. Other DNA sequences of this sample code for an identical CDR3. The V and J genes are TRBV4-2 and TRBJ1-1, with TRBD1 matching over 8 bases. Per the germline V gene, CDR1 is LGHNA and CDR2 is YNFKEQ. With V trimmed by 1 base and J by 2 bases, 3 bases remained unmatched. This CDR3 is 15 amino acids long. The CDR3 DNA is TGTGCCAGCAGCCAAGGGGGGACAGGTAACACTGAAGCTTTCTTT. This sequence encodes CASSQGGTGNTEAFF.

This clone showed up many times. J is TRBJ1-6 and V is TRBV10-3, with D perhaps TRBD1 (6 bases). This CDR3 region has 15 residues. In germline, CDR1 is ENHRY, CDR2 SYGVKD. The ends were cut back, 8 bases at V and 7 bases at J, with 18 bases in the middle. The CDR3 DNA sequence: TGTGCCATCGACCACCCAGGGACATTCAATTCACCCCTCCACTTT. Protein: CAIDHPGTFNSPLHF.

About this clone itself: Germline is not matched at one junction end, which may reflect a read error. The genes are TRBV10-3 and TRBJ1-2; 8 bases align to TRBD1. The length of the CDR3 is 15 residues. Germline values: CDR1 ENHRY, CDR2 SYGVKD. The CDR3 DNA follows: TGTGCCATTAGTGGGTTGGGGCAGGGGGCATCTGACTACACCTTC. This gives the protein CAISGLGQGASDYTF.

This clone was recorded a few times. The chain recombines TRBV30 with TRBJ2-7; 9 positions agree with TRBD1. Germline CDR1 reads GTSNPN; CDR2 reads SVGIG (reference sequence). The CDR3 length is 14 residues. Losses at the gene ends were 2 bases for V and 1 base for J; bases not matched to a gene: 3. CDR3 protein: CAWSTGTGSYEQYF. The CDR3 bases are TGTGCCTGGAGTACCGGGACAGGGTCCTACGAGCAGTACTTC.

This clone occurred a few times. The V call is TRBV19, the J call TRBJ2-7; TRBD1 matches 9 bases. Germline CDR1 and CDR2: LNHDA and SQIVND (reference sequence). This CDR3 contains 14 residues. V shed 3 bases and J 1 base; nucleotides not matched to a gene: 1. CDR3 sequence (DNA): TGTGCCAGTAGTATTGGGACAGGGTCCTACGAGCAGTACTTC. Protein product: CASSIGTGSYEQYF.

This clone occurred many times. V is TRBV14 and J is TRBJ2-3; D might be TRBD1 (5 bases). Germline CDR1 is SGHDN and CDR2 is FVKESK. V dropped 3 bases and J dropped 1 base, with 8 bases sitting between them. CDR3 length: 14 residues. CDR3 region: CASSHLQGTDTQYF. CDR3 in DNA: TGTGCCAGCAGCCACTTACAGGGCACAGATACGCAGTATTTT. Variable domain in full (rest from reference TRBV14 and TRBJ2-3): EAGVTQFPSHSVIEKGQTVTLRCDPISGHDNLYWYRRVMGKEIKFLLHFVKESKQDESGMPNNRFLAERTGGTYSTLKVQPAELEDSGVYFCASSHLQGTDTQYFGPGTRLTVL.

This clone was counted a single time. The genes are TRBV7-3 and TRBJ2-3; possible D gene TRBD2, 5 bases. Germline-derived CDR1 and CDR2 are SGHTA and FQGTGA. The CDR3 is 15 amino acids. Trimming cost V 3 bases and J 4 bases, with 14 bases left between them. The CDR3 DNA follows: TGTGCCAGCAGCTTCCAGGCGGGTGACGCAGATACGCAGTATTTT. It encodes CASSFQAGDADTQYF.

This clone occurred many times. The chain recombines TRBV19 with TRBJ2-1; 7 nucleotides match TRBD2. The germline V gene has CDR1 LNHDA and CDR2 SQIVND (reference sequence). This CDR3 is 13 amino acids long. DNA for the CDR3: TGTGCTTCGAGGGAGGGTAGAGACAATGAGCAGTTCTTC. It specifies CASREGRDNEQFF.